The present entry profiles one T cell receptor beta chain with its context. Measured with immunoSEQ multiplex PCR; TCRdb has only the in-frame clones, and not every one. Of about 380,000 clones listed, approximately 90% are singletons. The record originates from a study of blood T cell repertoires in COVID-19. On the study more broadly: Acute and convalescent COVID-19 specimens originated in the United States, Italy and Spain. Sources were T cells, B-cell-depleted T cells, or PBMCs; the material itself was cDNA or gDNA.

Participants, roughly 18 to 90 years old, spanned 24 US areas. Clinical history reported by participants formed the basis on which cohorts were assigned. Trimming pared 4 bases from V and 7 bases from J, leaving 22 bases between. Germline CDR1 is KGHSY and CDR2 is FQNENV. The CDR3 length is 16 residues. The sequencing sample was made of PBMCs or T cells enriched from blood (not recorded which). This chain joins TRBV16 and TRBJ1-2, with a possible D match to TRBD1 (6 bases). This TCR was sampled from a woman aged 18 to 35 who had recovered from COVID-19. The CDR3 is CASSPREGESLGGYTF. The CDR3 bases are TGTGCCAGCAGCCCCAGGGAGGGGGAGTCCCTCGGTGGCTACACCTTC.